Listed here are 6 T cell receptor beta chains from one sample, sequenced in a study of CD8 T cells in Susac syndrome. cDNA came from roughly 0.47 to 1 ug RNA primed by random hexamers. TCRdb itself ran the immunoSEQ multiplex PCR reads through MiXCR, one entry per CDR3 protein. The table includes approximately 230,000 distinct CDR3 sequences, 90% to 95% detected once. The sample consisted of CD4+ T cells from PBMCs. The receptors originated from a human donor with multiple sclerosis.

The chain carries TRBV2 and TRBJ1-5, with 7 positions matching TRBD1. There are 13 residues in the CDR3. The V gene's germline CDR1 is SNHLY and CDR2 FYNNEI. V lost 5 bases and J lost 9; bases outside the gene matches: 7. The CDR3, as DNA: TGTGCCAGCAGTCAAGACAGGGCTTGGCCCCAGCATTTT. Amino acids: CASSQDRAWPQHF.

This chain connects TRBV29-1 to TRBJ1-1; weak D call: TRBD1 (6 bases). The germline gives CDR1 SQVTM, CDR2 ANQGSEA. The CDR3 has 12 amino acids. V was shortened by 5 bases and J by 4 bases, with 11 bases between the two germline ends. The CDR3: CSVTGQGTEAFF. CDR3 bases: TGCAGCGTTACAGGGCAGGGCACTGAAGCTTTCTTT.

This clonotype was detected only once. The chain links TRBV30 to TRBJ2-1; 8 bases are shared with TRBD2. The CDR3 has 15 residues. The junction had 11 bases not matched to a gene; V was cut back by 1 base and J by 9 bases. CDR1 is GTSNPN and CDR2 is SVGIG in the germline V gene (reference sequence). The CDR3 DNA reads as TGTGCCTGGAGTGGCCCCCTCGGGAGGGCCGCTGAGCAGTTCTTC. The encoded protein is CAWSGPLGRAAEQFF.

The rearrangement links TRBV5-4 to TRBJ2-5; TRBD1 matches 11 bases. The CDR3 sequence is 16 residues long. Germline assignment: CDR1 SGHNT and CDR2 YYREEE (reference sequence). J lost 6 bases, V lost 3 bases, and 10 bases had no gene match. This chain's CDR3 is CASSSADRGRWKTQYF. The CDR3 bases are TGTGCCAGCAGCTCGGCGGACAGGGGGCGGTGGAAGACCCAGTACTTC.

The J gene is TRBJ1-5, the V gene TRBV6-5; D is unclear. With 0 bases removed from V and 7 bases from J, the gap between germline ends came to 16 bases. Germline CDR1 MNHEY, CDR2 SVGAGI. The length of the CDR3 is 16 residues. The CDR3 is CASSYSSAPQAQPQHF. Here the CDR3 DNA reads TGTGCCAGCAGTTACTCGAGTGCCCCCCAGGCCCAGCCCCAGCATTTT.

The chain couples TRBV10-3 to TRBJ2-7, with a weak D call TRBD1 (5 bases). V gave up 2 bases and J gave up 5 bases, with 13 bases separating them. Per germline, CDR1 ENHRY and CDR2 SYGVKD. CDR3 length: 14 amino acids. CDR3 residues: CAISEQGPGDEQYV. CDR3 sequence (DNA): TGTGCCATCAGTGAGCAGGGCCCCGGAGACGAGCAGTACGTC.